Sequencing of this T cell receptor (beta chain) was carried out in a study of cytomegalovirus exposure and HLA in healthy donors. Healthy people donating bone marrow made up the donors. At the time of sampling, donors were nominally healthy, though unrecorded immune exposures were likely. Per germline, CDR1 SGHDN and CDR2 FVKESK. V lost 0 bases and J lost 4, with 24 bases in between. There are 19 residues in the CDR3. The PCR was carried out with 60 Vbeta primers and 13 Jbeta primers. Data came from immunoSEQ multiplex PCR; TCRdb stores just in-frame clones and leaves some out. The profile shows roughly 200,000 clones, more than 80% of them singletons.

The sample comprised PBMCs. V usage is TRBV14 and J usage is TRBJ1-1; unclear D gene. The TCR was taken from a boy younger than 18 in good health and CMV-seronegative. The CDR3 DNA follows: TGTGCCAGCAGCCAAGATATGGGCGATTACCCTGAGCGGGTCACTGAAGCTTTCTTT. It translates to CASSQDMGDYPERVTEAFF.